This passage covers 25 T cell receptor beta chains from one sample sequenced in a study of read filtering for tumor transcriptome and immune sequencing. The library was built from about 0.4 ug RNA with molecular barcoded adaptors for alpha/delta and beta/gamma chains. TCRdb independently ran MiXCR on the reads; one entry per CDR3 protein. The data contain 100,000 to 150,000 distinct CDR3 sequences, around 13% of them singletons. Sequencing was performed on a population of CD138-negative cells sorted from bone marrow. These receptor sequences come from a donor aged 40 or older with multiple myeloma.

The sample holds many counts of this clonotype. V usage is TRBV6-1 and J usage is TRBJ1-5; D may be TRBD1 (5 bases). Trimming took off 6 bases at V and 6 bases at J, with 18 bases between the two ends. Germline V gives CDR1 MNHNS, CDR2 SASEGT. The CDR3 spans 15 residues. The CDR3 spells CASRLREGVGQPQHF. The CDR3 DNA reads TGTGCCAGCAGGTTAAGGGAAGGGGTGGGTCAGCCCCAGCATTTT.

This clonotype was seen ten or more times. This chain's CDR3 is CSAPPLGTIYNEQFF. The DNA of the CDR3 is TGCAGTGCTCCACCCCTCGGGACGATCTACAATGAGCAGTTCTTC. The V and J genes are TRBV20-1 and TRBJ2-1; the D call may be TRBD1 or TRBD2 (5 bases each). Germline assignment: CDR1 DFQATT and CDR2 SNEGSKA (reference sequence). The germline V and J ends were trimmed by 5 bases and 3 bases, with 17 bases remaining between them. This CDR3 spans 15 amino acids.

There are a few counts of this clonotype. The chain joins TRBV19 to TRBJ1-5; D unresolved. The V gene lost 3 bases and the J gene lost 1 base, with 10 bases spanning the gap. The germline CDR1 and CDR2 sequences are LNHDA and SQIVND (reference sequence). This CDR3 contains 15 residues. CDR3 sequence: CASSMSSGSNQPQHF. The CDR3 nucleotides are TGTGCCAGTAGTATGTCCTCGGGAAGCAATCAGCCCCAGCATTTT. Full variable domain (remainder filled in from reference TRBV19 and TRBJ1-5): DGGITQSPKYLFRKEGQNVTLSCEQNLNHDAMYWYRQDPGQGLRLIYYSQIVNDFQKGDIAEGYSVSREKKESFPLTVTSAQKNPTAFYLCASSMSSGSNQPQHFGDGTRLSIL.

The chain couples TRBV19 to TRBJ2-7, with D tentatively TRBD1 (6 bases). Trimming shortened V by 0 bases and J by 11 bases, and 14 bases separated the two germline ends. CDR1 LNHDA and CDR2 SQIVND come from the germline V gene (reference sequence). The CDR3 runs 13 residues. The CDR3 sequence is CASSIDLGGEEYF. The CDR3, as DNA: TGTGCCAGTAGTATAGATTTAGGGGGAGAAGAGTACTTC.

This clonotype was counted many times. This chain uses TRBV29-1 with TRBJ2-1; 8 bases agree with TRBD2. With V trimmed by 5 bases and J by 2 bases, 11 bases remained unmatched. Germline V CDR1 and CDR2: SQVTM, ANQGSEA. The CDR3 sequence is 16 residues long. The CDR3 protein is CSVHLQLADTYNEQFF. In DNA, the CDR3 is TGCAGCGTTCATCTCCAACTAGCGGATACCTACAATGAGCAGTTCTTC.

This clonotype was seen a few times. The DNA of the CDR3 is TGTGCCAGTAGTATACCAGCAGGGGGCCGGAATCAGCCCCAGCATTTT. Its translation is CASSIPAGGRNQPQHF. The rearrangement links TRBV19 to TRBJ1-5; 8 bases align to TRBD1. Germline values: CDR1 LNHDA, CDR2 SQIVND (reference sequence). Losses at the gene ends were 2 bases for V and 4 bases for J; bases not matched to a gene: 7. The CDR3 totals 16 residues.

This clonotype came up a few times. The chain carries TRBV19 and TRBJ1-1; 7 bases fit TRBD1. CDR3 length equals 14 residues. CDR1 LNHDA and CDR2 SQIVND come from the germline V gene (reference sequence). The junction had 4 bases not matched to a gene; V was cut back by 4 bases and J by 2 bases. CDR3 coding DNA: TGTGCCAGTAGTACCGACAGGGCCAACACTGAAGCTTTCTTT. Protein sequence: CASSTDRANTEAFF.

This clonotype came up many times. The chain joins TRBV7-9 to TRBJ2-1; TRBD1 or TRBD2 may be the D gene (5 bases each). CDR1 SEHNR and CDR2 FQNEAQ come from the germline V gene (reference sequence). V lost 1 base and J 5 bases, leaving 12 bases between the germline ends. The CDR3 has 15 residues. CDR3 sequence (DNA): TGTGCCAGCAGCTTAGTGGTCGGGGCCCACAATGAGCAGTTCTTC. Its protein is CASSLVVGAHNEQFF.

The sample holds many counts of this clonotype. The V gene is TRBV11-2, the J gene TRBJ2-1; 8 bases are shared with TRBD2. V was pared by 1 base and J by 6 bases, with 11 bases of the junction left unmatched. This CDR3 comprises 17 residues. Germline CDR1 is SGHAT and CDR2 is FQNNGV. CDR3: CASSLVLGAGARNEQFF. For the CDR3, the DNA is TGTGCCAGCAGCTTAGTTCTGGGAGCGGGAGCTCGCAATGAGCAGTTCTTC.

This clonotype was seen only a few times. The chain uses TRBV6-2 or TRBV6-3 and TRBJ2-3, with TRBD2 as a possible D gene (6 bases). The germline V and J ends were trimmed by 3 bases and 3 bases, with 13 bases remaining between them. The CDR3 runs to 15 residues. Germline-derived CDR1 and CDR2 are MNHEY and SVGEGT. This chain's CDR3 is CASSYSGERTDTQYF. CDR3 DNA sequence: TGTGCCAGCAGTTATTCGGGGGAGCGGACAGATACGCAGTATTTT.

The V and J genes are TRBV6-2 or TRBV6-3 and TRBJ1-1; D perhaps matches TRBD1 (6 bases). Per germline, CDR1 MNHEY and CDR2 SVGEGT. The CDR3 is 13 amino acids. The V and J ends lost 5 bases and 4 bases respectively, with 11 bases between them. CDR3 sequence (DNA): TGTGCCAGCAGTACAGGGTGGGCCACTGAAGCTTTCTTT. Amino acids: CASSTGWATEAFF.

This clonotype appeared many times. This chain links TRBV19 with TRBJ1-5; D call uncertain. Between the trimmed V and J ends, which lost 3 bases and 7 bases, there was a span of 13 bases. CDR1 and CDR2 from the germline V gene are LNHDA and SQIVND (reference sequence). The CDR3 covers 14 residues. Here the CDR3 DNA reads TGTGCCAGTAGTATGTGGGAGGGAGTACAGCCCCAGCATTTT. This encodes CASSMWEGVQPQHF.

The chain joins TRBV14 to TRBJ2-2; 12 nucleotides agree with TRBD2. V shed 2 bases, J shed 3 bases, and the junction held 4 bases outside the gene matches. The germline V gene has CDR1 SGHDN and CDR2 FVKESK. The CDR3 is 17 residues long. CDR3: CASSQRLAGADTGELFF. DNA for the CDR3: TGTGCCAGCAGCCAACGACTAGCGGGAGCAGACACCGGGGAGCTGTTTTTT.

This clonotype was observed a handful of times. The rearrangement uses TRBV3-1 and TRBJ1-1; weak D call: TRBD1 (5 bases). Germline V CDR1 and CDR2: LGHDT, YNNKEL (reference sequence). The CDR3 spans 15 residues. V was clipped by 3 bases and J by 1 base, with 12 bases between them. As DNA, the CDR3 is TGTGCCAGCAGCCACATAGACAGTGAGAACACTGAAGCTTTCTTT. Translated, it gives CASSHIDSENTEAFF. Variable domain in full (rest from reference TRBV3-1 and TRBJ1-1): DTAVSQTPKYLVTQMGNDKSIKCEQNLGHDTMYWYKQDSKKFLKIMFSYNNKELIINETVPNRFSPKSPDKAHLNLHINSLELGDSAVYFCASSHIDSENTEAFFGQGTRLTVV.

This clonotype has ten or more counts. The chain carries TRBV7-9 and TRBJ2-2; TRBD1 matches at 8 bases. CDR3 length equals 13 residues. Germline lookup yields CDR1 SEHNR and CDR2 FQNEAQ (reference sequence). V shed 5 bases and J 5 bases; nucleotides not matched to a gene: 1. The CDR3 is CASSDRGTGELFF. CDR3 coding DNA: TGTGCCAGCAGCGACAGGGGAACCGGGGAGCTGTTTTTT.

This clonotype appeared many times. This sequence joins TRBV23-1 and TRBJ2-1; 7 bases are shared with TRBD1. TRBV23-1 is treated as an ORF (open reading frame) with a function not yet certain. This CDR3 is built from 18 residues. J was trimmed by 3 bases and V by 2 bases; bases with no gene match: 13. The CDR3 DNA is TGCGCCAGCAGTCAAGGGTATAAGGGGACAGTAATCTACAATGAGCAGTTCTTC. Protein product: CASSQGYKGTVIYNEQFF.

This clonotype was seen many times. The V gene is TRBV7-2, the J gene TRBJ2-3; D not certain. CDR1 and CDR2 (germline): SGHTA, FQGNSA. The V gene lost 0 bases and the J gene lost 6 bases, with 13 bases spanning the gap. The CDR3 contains 15 residues. This CDR3 is CASSLALNRWDTQYF. The CDR3 DNA reads as TGTGCCAGCAGCTTAGCGCTAAACCGATGGGATACGCAGTATTTT.

The chain joins TRBV7-9 to TRBJ2-1; 11 bases match TRBD2. V lost 6 bases and J lost 0; bases outside the gene matches: 4. This CDR3 has 16 amino acids. The V gene's germline CDR1 is SEHNR and CDR2 FQNEAQ (reference sequence). CDR3 nucleotide sequence: TGTGCCAGCAGACTAGCGGGAGAGAGCTCCTACAATGAGCAGTTCTTC. Residues: CASRLAGESSYNEQFF.

This clonotype was found a few times. A much larger clone sits a single nucleotide away, making a read error possible. Without the conserved terminal phenylalanine or tryptophan, this CDR3 likely stems from a read error. The rearrangement links TRBV6-5 to TRBJ1-6, with D possibly being TRBD1 (6 bases). CDR3 length: 17 residues. Germline lookup yields CDR1 MNHEY and CDR2 SVGAGI. V was pared by 0 bases and J by 5 bases, with 14 bases between. Written as DNA, the CDR3 is TGTGCCAGCAGTTACTCGGGATTCGGACAGCATAATTCACCCCTCCACCTT. It translates to CASSYSGFGQHNSPLHL.

This clonotype was seen at least ten times. The chain uses TRBV6-5 and TRBJ2-7, with D perhaps being TRBD1 or TRBD2 (6 bases each). Trimming removed 3 bases from V and 4 bases from J, with 13 bases in between. CDR1 and CDR2 (germline): MNHEY, SVGAGI. The CDR3 covers 14 residues. The CDR3 sequence is CASSYGGRRYEQYF. For the CDR3, the DNA is TGTGCCAGCAGTTATGGGGGGCGCAGGTACGAGCAGTACTTC.

This clonotype was counted at least ten times. V gene TRBV11-1 combines with J gene TRBJ2-6; D is ambiguous. The CDR3 is 17 residues long. V lost 2 bases to trimming and J lost 2 bases, with 13 bases between them. The germline V gene has CDR1 SGHAT and CDR2 FQDESV (reference sequence). The CDR3 reads CASSLPQSHPGANVLTF. The CDR3 DNA reads TGTGCCAGCAGCTTACCACAGTCCCATCCTGGGGCCAACGTCCTGACTTTC.

This clonotype was found many times. CDR3 nucleotides: TGTGCCAGCCTCGGGCGGATGAACACTGAAGCTTTCTTT. Translating gives CASLGRMNTEAFF. This chain links TRBV27 with TRBJ1-1, with unresolved D. Per the germline V gene, CDR1 is MNHEY and CDR2 is SMNVEV (reference sequence). With 8 bases removed from V and 0 bases from J, the gap between germline ends came to 10 bases. The CDR3 runs to 13 residues.

This clonotype was counted only a few times. The chain combines TRBV5-4 with TRBJ1-1; 7 bases are shared with TRBD1. Germline V gene sequence: CDR1 SGHNT, CDR2 YYREEE (reference sequence). The CDR3 extends over 16 amino acids. The V gene end was trimmed by 0 bases and the J gene end by 1 base; junction bases not matched to a gene: 6. The CDR3 DNA reads as TGTGCCAGCAGCTTGGGTGGCAGGGGGACGAACACTGAAGCTTTCTTT. The encoded protein is CASSLGGRGTNTEAFF.

This clonotype was counted many times. This CDR3 is CASSIWGSGELFF. The DNA for the CDR3 is TGTGCCAGTAGTATATGGGGGTCCGGGGAGCTGTTTTTT. V is TRBV19 and J is TRBJ2-2; perhaps D is TRBD1 or TRBD2 (5 bases each). The germline CDR1 and CDR2 sequences are LNHDA and SQIVND (reference sequence). Trimming cost V 2 bases and J 6 bases, with 7 bases left between them. This CDR3 has 13 residues.

This clonotype was picked up many times. V gene TRBV5-4 combines with J gene TRBJ2-4, with a possible D match to TRBD2 (6 bases). V dropped 4 bases and J dropped 1 base, with 12 bases sitting between them. The length of the CDR3 is 15 residues. CDR1 is SGHNT and CDR2 is YYREEE in the germline V gene (reference sequence). The CDR3 DNA reads as TGTGCCAGCAGCACTCCGCGGGACGCCAAAAACATTCAGTACTTC. As protein: CASSTPRDAKNIQYF.